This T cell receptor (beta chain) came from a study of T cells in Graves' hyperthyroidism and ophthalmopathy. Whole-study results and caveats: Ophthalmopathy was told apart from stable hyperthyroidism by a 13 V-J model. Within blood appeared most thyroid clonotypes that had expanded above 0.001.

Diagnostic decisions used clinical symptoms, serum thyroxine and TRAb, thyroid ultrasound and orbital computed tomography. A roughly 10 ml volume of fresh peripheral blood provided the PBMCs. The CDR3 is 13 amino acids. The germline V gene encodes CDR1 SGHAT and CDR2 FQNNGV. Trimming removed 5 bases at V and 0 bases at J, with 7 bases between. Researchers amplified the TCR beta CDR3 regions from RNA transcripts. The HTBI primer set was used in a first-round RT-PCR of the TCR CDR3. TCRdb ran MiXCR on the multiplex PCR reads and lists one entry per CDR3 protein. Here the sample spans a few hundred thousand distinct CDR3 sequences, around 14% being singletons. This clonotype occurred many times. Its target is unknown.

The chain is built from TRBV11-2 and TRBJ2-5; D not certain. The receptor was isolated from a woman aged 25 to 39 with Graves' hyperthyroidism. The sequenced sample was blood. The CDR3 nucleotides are TGTGCCAGCAGCCCACAGTACCAAGAGACCCAGTACTTC. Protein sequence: CASSPQYQETQYF.